One and the same sample provided the 21 T cell receptor beta chains below, sequenced in a study of T-cell reconstitution after alpha-beta-depleted transplantation in children. As it was prepared, the TCRbeta library received unique molecular identifiers. Each CDR3 protein is one row after TCRdb ran MiXCR on the PCR reads. This sample has about 980,000 distinct CDR3 sequences, with about 29% found just once. The sample was PBMCs, mostly from graft donor cells, taken 360 days after TCRalphabeta/CD19-depleted stem cell transplant. Every receptor here comes from a boy younger than two who had a stem cell transplant for SCID, so the T cells may come from the graft donor.

This clonotype was counted between two and nine times. CDR3 sequence (DNA): TGCGCCAGCAGCTTGGTTGCCGTCAGGGGCACAGATACGCAGTATTTT. It translates to CASSLVAVRGTDTQYF. The chain has TRBV5-1 and TRBJ2-3; D possibly corresponds to TRBD1 (5 bases). CDR1 SGHRS and CDR2 YFSETQ come from the germline V gene. CDR3 length: 16 residues. With 0 bases removed from V and 1 base from J, the gap between germline ends came to 12 bases. Filled out from reference TRBV5-1 and TRBJ2-3, the complete variable domain reads KAGVTQTPRYLIKTRGQQVTLSCSPISGHRSVSWYQQTPGQGLQFLFEYFSETQRNKGNFPGRFSGRQFSNSRSEMNVSTLELGDSALYLCASSLVAVRGTDTQYFGPGTRLTVL.

CDR3 sequence reads: CASSLTPGQGASIYGYTF. CDR3 sequence (DNA): TGTGCCAGCAGCCTCACCCCGGGACAGGGGGCGTCTATCTATGGCTACACCTTC. The V call is TRBV7-6, the J call TRBJ1-2; 12 positions match TRBD1. The CDR3 consists of 18 residues. After removal of 5 bases from V and 4 bases from J, the junction contained 14 bases not matched to a gene. Germline assignment: CDR1 SGHVS and CDR2 FNYEAQ.

A few counts support this clonotype. This chain uses TRBV7-9 with TRBJ2-7, with TRBD2 matching over 13 bases. V lost 5 bases to trimming and J lost 4 bases; unmatched junction nucleotides: 8. The V gene's germline CDR1 is SEHNR and CDR2 FQNEAQ (reference sequence). The CDR3 covers 16 residues. CDR3 loop: CASSPRLAGGQYEQYF. The CDR3 coding sequence is TGTGCCAGCAGCCCTAGACTAGCGGGGGGACAGTACGAGCAGTACTTC.

The chain employs TRBV20-1 and TRBJ1-6, with D unclear. Germline V gene sequence: CDR1 DFQATT, CDR2 SNEGSKA (reference sequence). The CDR3 has 13 amino acids. Between the trimmed V and J ends, which lost 1 base and 7 bases, there was a span of 8 bases. CDR3 amino acids: CSARGLKNSPLHF. For the CDR3, the DNA is TGCAGTGCTAGAGGATTAAAGAATTCACCCCTCCACTTT.

This clonotype was seen only a few times. The chain recombines TRBV28 with TRBJ2-5; 10 nucleotides agree with TRBD1. Germline trimming cut 2 bases from V and 5 bases from J; bases unmatched to any gene: 14. The V gene's germline CDR1 is MDHEN and CDR2 SYDVKM. CDR3 length: 18 residues. The CDR3 region is CASSLMGTTGGKRETQYF. The CDR3 DNA reads TGTGCCAGCAGTTTAATGGGGACGACAGGGGGCAAGAGGGAGACCCAGTACTTC.

The gene calls are TRBV7-9 and TRBJ1-1; a possible D gene is TRBD1 (5 bases). Germline V gene data show CDR1 as SEHNR and CDR2 as FQNEAQ (reference sequence). Trimming removed 6 bases from V and 3 bases from J, with 23 bases in between. CDR3 size: 17 residues. CDR3 amino acids: CASSPAGAGRRDTEAFF. The DNA for the CDR3 is TGTGCCAGCAGTCCCGCGGGCGCGGGGCGCCGGGACACTGAAGCTTTCTTT.

The chain combines TRBV5-1 with TRBJ2-7, with D perhaps matching TRBD1 or TRBD2 (6 bases each). Germline V gives CDR1 SGHRS, CDR2 YFSETQ. V lost 2 bases and J 5 bases, leaving 11 bases between the germline ends. The CDR3 sequence is 13 residues long. This chain's CDR3 is CASSFEGGDEQYF. In nucleotides, the CDR3 is TGCGCCAGCAGCTTCGAGGGGGGAGACGAGCAGTACTTC.

The CDR3 loop reads CASSLGPGLAGEEQYF. The CDR3 nucleotides are TGTGCCAGCAGCTTAGGGCCGGGACTAGCGGGGGAAGAGCAGTACTTC. This chain links TRBV7-6 with TRBJ2-7, with 14 bases fitting TRBD2. Germline assignment: CDR1 SGHVS and CDR2 FNYEAQ. The CDR3 has 16 residues. The V segment lost 1 base and the J segment 7 bases; nucleotides outside the gene matches: 6.

The chain has TRBV10-3 and TRBJ2-7; D is possibly TRBD1 (5 bases). The CDR3 loop spans 14 amino acids. V was clipped by 4 bases and J by 3 bases, with 13 bases between them. The germline gives CDR1 ENHRY, CDR2 SYGVKD. Written as DNA, the CDR3 is TGTGCCATCAGTGCGCACAGGCGAAACTACGAGCAGTACTTC. Translating gives CAISAHRRNYEQYF.

This clonotype has a handful of counts. The V gene is TRBV4-2, the J gene TRBJ1-5; 8 bases are a match to TRBD1. This CDR3 region has 15 residues. The germline gives CDR1 LGHNA, CDR2 YNFKEQ. With V trimmed by 4 bases and J by 4 bases, 6 bases remained unmatched. In DNA, the CDR3 is TGTGCCAGCAGCCCTACGGACAGGGATAATCAGCCCCAGCATTTT. Protein: CASSPTDRDNQPQHF.

The chain uses TRBV29-1 and TRBJ1-5; D is perhaps TRBD1 (6 bases). V lost 4 bases to trimming and J lost 6 bases, with 13 bases between them. CDR3 length: 13 residues. Germline CDR1 and CDR2: SQVTM and ANQGSEA. Here the CDR3 DNA reads TGCAGCGTTGCCCAGGGGTGGGGTCAGCCCCAGCATTTT. Its protein is CSVAQGWGQPQHF.

The genes are TRBV20-1 and TRBJ2-2; D may be TRBD1 or TRBD2 (5 bases each). CDR1 and CDR2 (germline): DFQATT, SNEGSKA (reference sequence). V was clipped by 3 bases and J by 0 bases, with 5 bases between them. The CDR3 runs to 13 residues. The CDR3 is CSARGANTGELFF. CDR3 coding DNA: TGCAGTGCTAGGGGGGCGAACACCGGGGAGCTGTTTTTT.

The chain uses TRBV2 and TRBJ2-1, with D possibly being TRBD2 (6 bases). Per germline, CDR1 SNHLY and CDR2 FYNNEI. This CDR3 is built from 14 residues. V lost 6 bases to trimming and J lost 8 bases, with 17 bases between them. DNA for the CDR3: TGTGCCAGCAGGCGACTAGACTATGGGGATGAGCAGTTCTTC. Translated, it gives CASRRLDYGDEQFF.

J is TRBJ1-1 and V is TRBV19, with D uncertain. V was trimmed by 7 bases and J by 5 bases, leaving 17 bases between them. The CDR3 extends over 14 amino acids. Per germline, CDR1 LNHDA and CDR2 SQIVND (reference sequence). The CDR3 here is CASTWDLTGTEAFF. CDR3 nucleotide sequence: TGTGCCAGTACCTGGGATCTAACCGGAACTGAAGCTTTCTTT.

CDR3 region: CSASPLASGYNEQFF. The CDR3 region has the DNA TGCAGTGCTAGTCCCTTGGCTAGCGGGTACAATGAGCAGTTCTTC. The V and J genes are TRBV20-1 and TRBJ2-1, with 8 bases lining up with TRBD2. CDR3 length equals 15 residues. The germline CDR1 and CDR2 sequences are DFQATT and SNEGSKA (reference sequence). Trimming cost V 3 bases and J 4 bases; bases outside gene matches: 8.

This chain links TRBV2 with TRBJ2-7, with 7 bases identical to TRBD1. V trimming: 8 bases; J trimming: 4 bases; junction bases outside the gene matches: 11. Germline CDR1 SNHLY, CDR2 FYNNEI. This CDR3 region has 14 residues. This CDR3 reads CASSRVGGGYEQYF. The CDR3, as DNA: TGTGCCAGCTCCCGGGTAGGGGGCGGATACGAGCAGTACTTC.

The chain links TRBV6-5 to TRBJ2-7; 9 nucleotides line up with TRBD2. The CDR3 is made up of 15 amino acids. Trimming took 6 bases from V and 5 from J; bases not matched to a gene: 11. CDR1 MNHEY and CDR2 SVGAGI come from the germline V gene. Here the CDR3 DNA reads TGTGCCAGCAGGTTAGAGCGGGGGGCCTATCACGAGCAGTACTTC. Amino acid sequence: CASRLERGAYHEQYF.

V is TRBV15 and J is TRBJ2-1; possibly TRBD2 for D (5 bases). This CDR3 region has 14 residues. CDR1 LNHNV and CDR2 YYDKDF come from the germline V gene (reference sequence). Trimming stripped 1 base from V and 9 bases from J, with 13 bases between. The CDR3 bases are TGTGCCACCAGCAGAGGTGGGGAGTCGGCTGAGCAGTTCTTC. Translating it yields CATSRGGESAEQFF.

This clonotype was seen more than once but under ten times. The chain recombines TRBV4-2 with TRBJ1-5; D may be TRBD1 (5 bases). Germline CDR1 LGHNA, CDR2 YNFKEQ. Trimming stripped 0 bases from V and 3 bases from J, with 12 bases between. This CDR3 is built from 16 residues. The chain's CDR3 is CASSQEGGALNQPQHF. DNA for the CDR3: TGTGCCAGCAGCCAAGAGGGAGGGGCTCTCAATCAGCCCCAGCATTTT.

This clonotype was detected only a few times. The chain carries TRBV20-1 and TRBJ1-2; TRBD1 matches 7 bases. CDR3 size: 14 residues. V lost 2 bases, J lost 1 base, and 4 bases stayed unmatched. Germline loops: CDR1 DFQATT, CDR2 SNEGSKA (reference sequence). The CDR3 loop reads CSARRGQSNYGYTF. Here the CDR3 DNA reads TGCAGTGCTAGACGGGGACAGAGTAACTATGGCTACACCTTC.

This chain joins TRBV7-9 and TRBJ1-6; D is perhaps TRBD1 (6 bases). Germline V gives CDR1 SEHNR, CDR2 FQNEAQ (reference sequence). The length of the CDR3 is 13 residues. V lost 11 bases, J lost 7 bases, and 15 bases lay in between. CDR3 loop: CAGNRDNNSPLHF. Here the CDR3 DNA reads TGTGCCGGGAACCGGGACAACAATTCACCCCTCCACTTT.